This TCR beta chain was obtained from a study of Graves' ophthalmopathy and Graves' hyperthyroidism. Study-wide results and caveats: Ophthalmopathy progression cases were predicted by the model with roughly 68% sensitivity and roughly 72% specificity.

RNA transcripts were the source from which TCR beta CDR3 regions were amplified. An initial RT-PCR round employing HTBI primers preceded a second-round multiplex PCR. In TCRdb, the multiplex PCR reads were re-called with MiXCR into one record per CDR3 protein. The repertoire holds over a million distinct CDR3 sequences, with around a third as singletons. This clonotype was counted between two and nine times. The antigen remains undetermined. Among the hyperthyroidism patients, all were newly diagnosed, aged 18 to 65, with under 2 months' duration. Patients were left out if they had other autoimmune diseases, uncontrolled infections, pregnancy or lactation. After removal of 3 bases from V and 5 bases from J, the junction contained 3 bases not matched to a gene. The CDR3 contains 15 residues. Germline V gene lookup returns CDR1 SGDLS and CDR2 YYNGEE.

The receptor comes from an adult man with Graves' hyperthyroidism. Sequencing was performed on peripheral blood or thyroid tissue (not recorded which). This chain uses TRBV9 with TRBJ2-5; 14 positions match TRBD2. The DNA for the CDR3 is TGTGCCAGCAGCGCGGGACTAGCGGGAGATGAGACCCAGTACTTC. Translated, it gives CASSAGLAGDETQYF.